The clone carrying this T cell receptor beta chain has ten or more counts. The antigen is not known. The CDR3 has 15 amino acids. CDR1 is KGHDR and CDR2 is SFDVKD in the germline V gene. J was trimmed by 8 bases and V by 7 bases; bases with no gene match: 12. Individually, cDNA molecules had unique molecular identifiers attached to them. A single record per CDR3 protein comes from TCRdb applying MiXCR to the 5' RACE reads. The repertoire holds around 60,000 distinct CDR3 sequences, with 8% to 10% as singletons. These data belong to a study of early T cells in non-severe SARS-CoV-2 infection. The wider study: RNA in bulk from unsorted whole blood was sequenced, and chains were unpaired. The study, taken as a whole, reports: Using VDJdb, the matching emphasized anti-spike CD8 responses while missing private and CD4 specificities.

The sequenced material came from whole blood. This sequence was found in an adult who was a healthcare worker with PCR-confirmed SARS-CoV-2 infection or an uninfected control (not recorded which). This chain uses TRBV24-1 with TRBJ2-3; 9 bases fit TRBD2. CDR3 sequence: CATRDAGGLEGTQYF. The CDR3 region has the DNA TGTGCCACCAGGGACGCGGGAGGGCTCGAAGGTACGCAGTATTTT.